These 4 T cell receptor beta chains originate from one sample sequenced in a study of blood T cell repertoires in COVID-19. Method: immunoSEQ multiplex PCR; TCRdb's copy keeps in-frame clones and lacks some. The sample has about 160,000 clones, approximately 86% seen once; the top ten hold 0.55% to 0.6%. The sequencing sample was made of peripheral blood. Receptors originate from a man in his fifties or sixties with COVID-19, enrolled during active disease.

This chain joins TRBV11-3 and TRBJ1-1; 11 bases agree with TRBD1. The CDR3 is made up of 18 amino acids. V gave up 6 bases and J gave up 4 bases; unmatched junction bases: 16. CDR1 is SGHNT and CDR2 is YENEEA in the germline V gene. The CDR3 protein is CASSLLIGQGAVSTEAFF. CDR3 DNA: TGTGCCAGCAGTTTATTAATTGGACAGGGGGCTGTAAGCACTGAAGCTTTCTTT.

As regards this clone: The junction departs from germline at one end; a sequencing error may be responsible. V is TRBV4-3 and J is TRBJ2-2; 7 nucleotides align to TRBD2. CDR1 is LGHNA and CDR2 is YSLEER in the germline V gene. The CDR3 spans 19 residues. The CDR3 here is CASSQRRPISGPNTEELFF. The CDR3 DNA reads TGCGCCAGCAGCCAACGACGCCCAATTAGCGGGCCGAACACCGAGGAGCTGTTTTTT.

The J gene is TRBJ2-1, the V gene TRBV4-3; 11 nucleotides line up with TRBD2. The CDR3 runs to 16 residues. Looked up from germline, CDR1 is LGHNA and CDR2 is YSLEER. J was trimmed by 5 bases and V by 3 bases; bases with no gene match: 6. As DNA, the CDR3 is TGCGCCAGCAGCCACTTTAGCGGGGGGGCAAACAATGAGCAGTTCTTC. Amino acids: CASSHFSGGANNEQFF.

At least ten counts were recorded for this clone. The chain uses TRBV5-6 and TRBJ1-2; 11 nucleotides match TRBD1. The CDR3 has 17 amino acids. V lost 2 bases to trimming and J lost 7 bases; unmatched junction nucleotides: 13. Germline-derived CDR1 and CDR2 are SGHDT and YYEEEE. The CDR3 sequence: CASSFGGRGQGAGGYTF. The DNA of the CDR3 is TGTGCCAGCAGCTTCGGCGGGAGAGGACAGGGGGCCGGTGGCTACACCTTC.